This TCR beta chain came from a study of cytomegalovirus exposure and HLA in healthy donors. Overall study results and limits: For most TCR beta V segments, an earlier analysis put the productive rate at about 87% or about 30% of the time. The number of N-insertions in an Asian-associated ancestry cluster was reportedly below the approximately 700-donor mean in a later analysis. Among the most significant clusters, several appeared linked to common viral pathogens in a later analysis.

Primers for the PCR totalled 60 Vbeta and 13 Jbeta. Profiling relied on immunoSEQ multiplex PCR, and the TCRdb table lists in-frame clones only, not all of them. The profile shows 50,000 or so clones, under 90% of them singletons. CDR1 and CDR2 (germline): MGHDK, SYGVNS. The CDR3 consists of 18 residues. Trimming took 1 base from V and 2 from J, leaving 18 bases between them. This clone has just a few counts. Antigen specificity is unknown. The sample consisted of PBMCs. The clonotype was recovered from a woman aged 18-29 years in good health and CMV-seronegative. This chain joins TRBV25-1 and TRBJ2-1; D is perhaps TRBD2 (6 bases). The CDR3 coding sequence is TGTGCCAGCAGTGAATCCCCCGGGGGTAGCGGACCCTACAATGAGCAGTTCTTC. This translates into CASSESPGGSGPYNEQFF. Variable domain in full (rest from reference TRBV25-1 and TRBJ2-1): EADIYQTPRYLVIGTGKKITLECSQTMGHDKMYWYQQDPGMELHLIHYSYGVNSTEKGDLSSESTVSRIRTEHFPLTLESARPSHTSQYLCASSESPGGSGPYNEQFFGPGTRLTVL.